Given below is one TCR beta chain in context. Its antigen remains unknown. These data belong to a study of CD8+ T cells in alopecia areata. The study, taken as a whole, reports: Persistence during tofacitinib was seen for many expanded lesional clones in scalp and blood.

This sample's treatment: oral pan-JAK inhibitor, 5-10 mg twice daily. Investigators isolated RNA and reverse transcribed it into cDNA to act as the sequencing template. Clones were read by immunoSEQ multiplex PCR, and TCRdb kept only the in-frame ones, dropping some. Counted here are roughly 250,000 clones, about three fifths occurring once; the ten biggest clones make up about 0.9%. V lost 4 bases, J lost 4 bases, and 12 bases lay in between. Germline V gene sequence: CDR1 SNHLY, CDR2 FYNNEI. The CDR3 contains 14 residues. The V and J genes are TRBV2 and TRBJ2-3; possibly TRBD2 for D (5 bases). The sequence derives from a human donor with alopecia areata. Sequences were derived from CD4+ T cells sorted from blood, sampled at approximately week 52, from a patient treated with tofacitinib. The CDR3 sequence is CASSGTRTADTQYF. CDR3 DNA: TGTGCCAGCAGTGGGACTCGAACGGCAGATACGCAGTATTTT.